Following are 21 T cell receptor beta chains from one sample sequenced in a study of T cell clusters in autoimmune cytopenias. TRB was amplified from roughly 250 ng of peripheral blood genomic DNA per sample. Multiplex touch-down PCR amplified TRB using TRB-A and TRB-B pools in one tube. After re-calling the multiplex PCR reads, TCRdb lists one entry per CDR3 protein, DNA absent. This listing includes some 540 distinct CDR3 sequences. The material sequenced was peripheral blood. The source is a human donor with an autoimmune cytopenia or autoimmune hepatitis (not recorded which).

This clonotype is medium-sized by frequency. The CDR3 loop reads CAWNRDTGGYTF. V usage is TRBV30 and J usage is TRBJ1-2; with no DNA, the TCRdb D assignment of TRBD1 cannot be verified. The CDR3 length is 12 residues. Germline CDR1 is GTSNPN and CDR2 is SVGIG (reference sequence).

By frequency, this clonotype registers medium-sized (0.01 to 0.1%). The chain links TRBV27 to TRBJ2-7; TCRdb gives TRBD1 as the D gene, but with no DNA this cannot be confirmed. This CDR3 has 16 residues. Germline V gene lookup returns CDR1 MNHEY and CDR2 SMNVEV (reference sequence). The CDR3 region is CASSPNRDALPYEQYF.

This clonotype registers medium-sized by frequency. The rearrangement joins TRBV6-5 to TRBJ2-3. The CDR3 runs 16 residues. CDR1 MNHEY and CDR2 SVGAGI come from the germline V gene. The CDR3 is CASSYSRPSVTDTQYF.

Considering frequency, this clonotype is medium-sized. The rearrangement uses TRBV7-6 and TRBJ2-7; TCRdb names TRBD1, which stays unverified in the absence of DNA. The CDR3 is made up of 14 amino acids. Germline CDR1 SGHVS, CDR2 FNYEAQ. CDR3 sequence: CASSQQGKYYEQYF.

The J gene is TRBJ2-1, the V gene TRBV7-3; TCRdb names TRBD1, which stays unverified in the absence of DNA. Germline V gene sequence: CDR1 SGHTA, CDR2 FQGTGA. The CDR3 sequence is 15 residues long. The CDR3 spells CASSLTHRGDNEQFF.

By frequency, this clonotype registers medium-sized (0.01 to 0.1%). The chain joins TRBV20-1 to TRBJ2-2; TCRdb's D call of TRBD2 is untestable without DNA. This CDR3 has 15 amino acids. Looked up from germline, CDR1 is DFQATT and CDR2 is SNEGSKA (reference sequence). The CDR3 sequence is CSASGGGRNTGELFF.

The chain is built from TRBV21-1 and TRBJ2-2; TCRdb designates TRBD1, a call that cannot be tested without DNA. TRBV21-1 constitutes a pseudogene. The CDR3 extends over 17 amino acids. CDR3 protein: CASSKTGRGLCTGELFF.

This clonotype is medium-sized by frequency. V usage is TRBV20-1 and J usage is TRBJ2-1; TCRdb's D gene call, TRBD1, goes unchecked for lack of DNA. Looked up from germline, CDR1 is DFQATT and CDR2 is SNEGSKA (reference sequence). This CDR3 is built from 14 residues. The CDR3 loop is CSARALGPGDEQFF.

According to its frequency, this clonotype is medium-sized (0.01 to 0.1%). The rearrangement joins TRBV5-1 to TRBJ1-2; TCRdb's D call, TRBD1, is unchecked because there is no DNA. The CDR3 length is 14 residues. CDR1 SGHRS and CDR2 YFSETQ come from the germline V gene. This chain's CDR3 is CASSFSGTNEGYTF.

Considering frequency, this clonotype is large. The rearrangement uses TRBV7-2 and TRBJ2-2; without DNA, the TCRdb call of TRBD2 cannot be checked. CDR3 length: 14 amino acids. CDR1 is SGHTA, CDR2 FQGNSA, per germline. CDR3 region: CASSLGRPAGELFF.

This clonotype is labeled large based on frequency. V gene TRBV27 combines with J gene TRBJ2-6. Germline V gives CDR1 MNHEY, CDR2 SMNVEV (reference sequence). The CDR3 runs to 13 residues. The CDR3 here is CASSGSGANVLTF.

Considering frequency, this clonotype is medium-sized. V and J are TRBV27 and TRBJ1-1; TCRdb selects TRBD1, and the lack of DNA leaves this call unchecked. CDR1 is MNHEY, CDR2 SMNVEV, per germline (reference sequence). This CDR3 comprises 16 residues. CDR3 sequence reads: CASSLSHRGPNTEAFF.

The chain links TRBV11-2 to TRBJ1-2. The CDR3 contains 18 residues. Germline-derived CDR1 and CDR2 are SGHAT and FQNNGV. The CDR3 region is CASSYVRALRPHAYGYTF.

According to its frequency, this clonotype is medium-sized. The CDR3 spells CASSHHRVNQYNEQFF. The rearrangement uses TRBV14 and TRBJ2-1; TCRdb designates TRBD1, a call that cannot be tested without DNA. Germline V CDR1 and CDR2: SGHDN, FVKESK. The CDR3 contains 16 residues. Filled out from reference TRBV14 and TRBJ2-1, the complete variable domain reads EAGVTQFPSHSVIEKGQTVTLRCDPISGHDNLYWYRRVMGKEIKFLLHFVKESKQDESGMPNNRFLAERTGGTYSTLKVQPAELEDSGVYFCASSHHRVNQYNEQFFGPGTRLTVL.

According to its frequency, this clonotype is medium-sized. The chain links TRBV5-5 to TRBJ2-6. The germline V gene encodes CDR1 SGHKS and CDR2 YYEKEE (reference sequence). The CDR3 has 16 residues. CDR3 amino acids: CASSSRLDSGANVLTF.

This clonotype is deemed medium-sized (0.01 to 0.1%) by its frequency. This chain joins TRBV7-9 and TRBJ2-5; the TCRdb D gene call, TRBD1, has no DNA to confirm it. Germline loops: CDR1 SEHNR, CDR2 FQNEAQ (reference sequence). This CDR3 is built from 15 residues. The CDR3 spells CASSLAIGATETQYF. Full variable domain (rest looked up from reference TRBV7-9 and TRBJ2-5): DTGVSQNPRHKITKRGQNVTFRCDPISEHNRLYWYRQTLGQGPEFLTYFQNEAQLEKSRLLSDRFSAERPKGSFSTLEIQRTEQGDSAMYLCASSLAIGATETQYFGPGTRLLVL.

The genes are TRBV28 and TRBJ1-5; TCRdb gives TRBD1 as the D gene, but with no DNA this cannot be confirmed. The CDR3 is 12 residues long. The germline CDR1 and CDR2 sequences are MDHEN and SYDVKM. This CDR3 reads CASRTGDQPQHF.

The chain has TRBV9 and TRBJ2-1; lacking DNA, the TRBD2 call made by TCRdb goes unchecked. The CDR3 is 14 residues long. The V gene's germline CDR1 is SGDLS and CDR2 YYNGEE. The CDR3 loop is CASSPSGTNNEQFF.

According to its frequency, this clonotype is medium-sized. CDR3 residues: CASSRSGGADSPLHF. This chain connects TRBV6-5 to TRBJ1-6; the TCRdb call, TRBD1, lacks DNA for checking. The CDR3 is 15 residues long. Germline CDR1 MNHEY, CDR2 SVGAGI.

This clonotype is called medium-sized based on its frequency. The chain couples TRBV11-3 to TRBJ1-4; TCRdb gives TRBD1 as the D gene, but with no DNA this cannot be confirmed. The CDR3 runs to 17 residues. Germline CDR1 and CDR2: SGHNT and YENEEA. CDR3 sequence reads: CASSPGTGNTGYEKLFF.

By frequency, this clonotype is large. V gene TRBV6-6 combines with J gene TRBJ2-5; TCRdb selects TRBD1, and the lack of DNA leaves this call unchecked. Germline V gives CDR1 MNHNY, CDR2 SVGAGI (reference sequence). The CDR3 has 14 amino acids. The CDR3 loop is CASSYSWTVETQYF.